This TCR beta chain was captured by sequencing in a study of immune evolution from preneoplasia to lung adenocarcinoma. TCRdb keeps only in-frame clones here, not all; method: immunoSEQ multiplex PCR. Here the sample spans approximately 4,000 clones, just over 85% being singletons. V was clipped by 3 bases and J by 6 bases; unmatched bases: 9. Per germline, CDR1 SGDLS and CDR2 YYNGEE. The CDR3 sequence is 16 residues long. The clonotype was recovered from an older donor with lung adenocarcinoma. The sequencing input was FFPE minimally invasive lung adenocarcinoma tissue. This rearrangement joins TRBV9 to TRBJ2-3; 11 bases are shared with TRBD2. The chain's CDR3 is CASSAQLAGEFDTQYF. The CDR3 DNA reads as TGTGCCAGCAGCGCTCAACTAGCGGGAGAGTTTGATACGCAGTATTTT.